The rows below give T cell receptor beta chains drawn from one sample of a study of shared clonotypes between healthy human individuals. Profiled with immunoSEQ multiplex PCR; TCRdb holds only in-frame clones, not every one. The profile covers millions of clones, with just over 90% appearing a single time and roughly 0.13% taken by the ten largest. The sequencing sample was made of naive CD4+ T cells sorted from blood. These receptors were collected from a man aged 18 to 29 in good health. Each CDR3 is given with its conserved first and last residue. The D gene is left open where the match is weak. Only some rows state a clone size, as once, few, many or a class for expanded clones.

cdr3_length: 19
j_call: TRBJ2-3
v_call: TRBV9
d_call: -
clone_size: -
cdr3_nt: TGTGCCAGCAGCGCCCGGCGGGACGGAAGGGGGCTCCCCACAGATACGCAGTATTTT
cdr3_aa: CASSARRDGRGLPTDTQYF

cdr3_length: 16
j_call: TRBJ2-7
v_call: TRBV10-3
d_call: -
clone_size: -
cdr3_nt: TGTGCCATCAGTGATTTAACAGGGAATAATAAAGACGAGCAGTACTTC
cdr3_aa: CAISDLTGNNKDEQYF

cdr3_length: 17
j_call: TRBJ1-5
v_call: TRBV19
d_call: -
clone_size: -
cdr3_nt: TGTGCCAGTAGGCCACTAGGGGAGACACCTAGCAATCAGCCCCAGCATTTT
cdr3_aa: CASRPLGETPSNQPQHF

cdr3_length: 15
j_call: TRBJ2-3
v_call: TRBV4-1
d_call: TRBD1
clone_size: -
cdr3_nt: TGCGCCAGCAGCCAGACAGGGGTCAAAGCAGATACGCAGTATTTT
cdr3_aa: CASSQTGVKADTQYF

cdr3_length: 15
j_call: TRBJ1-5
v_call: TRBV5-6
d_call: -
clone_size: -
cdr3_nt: TGTGCCAGCAGCTCATTAGGGGGAGTTAATCAGCCCCAGCATTTT
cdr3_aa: CASSSLGGVNQPQHF

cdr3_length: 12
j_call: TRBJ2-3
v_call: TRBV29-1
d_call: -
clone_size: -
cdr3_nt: TGCAGCGTTGAGAAAGGGGGAGATACGCAGTATTTT
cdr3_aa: CSVEKGGDTQYF

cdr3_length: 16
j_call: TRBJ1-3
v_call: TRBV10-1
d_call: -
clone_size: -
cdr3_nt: TGCGCCAGCAGTGAGTCGACTAGGGACTCTGGAAACACCATATATTTT
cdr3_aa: CASSESTRDSGNTIYF

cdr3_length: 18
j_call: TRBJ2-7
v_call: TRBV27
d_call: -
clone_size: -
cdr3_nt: TGTGCCAGCAGTTTATCCCCCCCCGGGACATTGAGCTCCTACGAGCAGTACTTC
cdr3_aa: CASSLSPPGTLSSYEQYF

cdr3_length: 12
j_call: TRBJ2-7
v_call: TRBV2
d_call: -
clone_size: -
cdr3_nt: TGTGCCAGCAGCCCGGGTGGGAACGAGCAGTACTTC
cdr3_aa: CASSPGGNEQYF

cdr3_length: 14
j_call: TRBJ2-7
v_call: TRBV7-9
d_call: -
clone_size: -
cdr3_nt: TGTGCCAGCAGCATGGGACACACCTCCTACGAGCAGTACTTC
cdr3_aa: CASSMGHTSYEQYF

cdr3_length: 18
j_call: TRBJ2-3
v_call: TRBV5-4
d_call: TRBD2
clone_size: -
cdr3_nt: TGTGCCAGCAGCTCCACCTCTCTAGCGGGGGGTGGCACAGATACGCAGTATTTT
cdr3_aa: CASSSTSLAGGGTDTQYF

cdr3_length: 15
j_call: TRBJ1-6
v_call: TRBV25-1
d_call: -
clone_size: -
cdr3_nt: TGTGCCAGCAGTGAGAGAAGAGGGGGTTATTCACCCCTCCACTTT
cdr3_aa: CASSERRGGYSPLHF

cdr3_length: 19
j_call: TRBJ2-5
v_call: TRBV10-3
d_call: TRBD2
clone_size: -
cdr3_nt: TGTGCCATCAGTGAGTCGGGACTAGCGGGGGGCGTGAGCCAAGAGACCCAGTACTTC
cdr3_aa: CAISESGLAGGVSQETQYF

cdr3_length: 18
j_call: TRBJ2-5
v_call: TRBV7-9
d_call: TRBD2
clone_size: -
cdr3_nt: TGTGCCAGCAGCCCGGGACTAGCGGGAGAGGGACTGCGAGAGACCCAGTACTTC
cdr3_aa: CASSPGLAGEGLRETQYF

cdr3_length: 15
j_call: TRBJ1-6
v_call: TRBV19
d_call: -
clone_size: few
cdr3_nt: TGTGCCAGTAGAAGGGACGATCACTATAATTCACCCCTCCACTTT
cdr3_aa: CASRRDDHYNSPLHF

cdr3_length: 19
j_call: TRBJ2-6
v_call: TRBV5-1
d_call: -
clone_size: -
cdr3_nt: TGCGCCAGCAGCTTGACGCCTAGGTCAGGGTCGGCTGGGGCCAACGTCCTGACTTTC
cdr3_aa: CASSLTPRSGSAGANVLTF

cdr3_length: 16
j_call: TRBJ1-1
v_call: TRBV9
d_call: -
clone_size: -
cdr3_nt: TGTGCCAGCAGCTCCCGCCCGCTCTACTTTTACACTGAAGCTTTCTTT
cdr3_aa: CASSSRPLYFYTEAFF

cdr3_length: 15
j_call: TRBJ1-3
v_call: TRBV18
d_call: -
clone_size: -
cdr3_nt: TGTGCCAGCTCACCGGGACGGAGCATTGGAAACACCATATATTTT
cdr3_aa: CASSPGRSIGNTIYF

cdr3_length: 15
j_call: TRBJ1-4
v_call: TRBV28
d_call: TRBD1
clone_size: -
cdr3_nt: TGTGCCAGCAGGTCAGGGGGCGGAGCTAATGAAAAACTGTTTTTT
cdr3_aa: CASRSGGGANEKLFF

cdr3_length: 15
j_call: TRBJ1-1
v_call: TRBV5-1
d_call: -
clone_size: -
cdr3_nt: TGCGCCAGCAGCTTGGCTGCGGACCTGGCGACTGAAGCTTTCTTT
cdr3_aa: CASSLAADLATEAFF

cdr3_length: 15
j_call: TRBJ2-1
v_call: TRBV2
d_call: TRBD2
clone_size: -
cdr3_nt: TGTGCCAGCAGGAGCGGGACTACCTCTTACAATGAGCAGTTCTTC
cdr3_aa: CASRSGTTSYNEQFF

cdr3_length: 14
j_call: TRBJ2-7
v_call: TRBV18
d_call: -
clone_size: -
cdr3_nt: TGTGCCAGCTCACCCGCCATCGACGGATACGAGCAGTACTTC
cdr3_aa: CASSPAIDGYEQYF

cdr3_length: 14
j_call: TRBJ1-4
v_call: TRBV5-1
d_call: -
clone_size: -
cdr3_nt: TGCGCCAGCAGCTTGGGGGGGAATGGGGAAAAACTGTTTTTT
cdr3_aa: CASSLGGNGEKLFF

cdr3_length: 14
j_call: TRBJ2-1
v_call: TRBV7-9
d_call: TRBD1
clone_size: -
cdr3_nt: TGTGCCACTACGGACAGGGCCCTTAGAAATGAGCAGTTCTTC
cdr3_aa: CATTDRALRNEQFF